This T cell receptor beta chain came from a study of untreated major depressive disorder. Study-wide results and limits: CD4+ T cells from depressed patients used TRBV05-01 (Vbeta 5.1) more often than controls. TRBV25-01 and TRBV02-01 followed the flow pattern without significance.

Concerning this clone itself: What it binds is unknown.

For sex, age, current smoking status and body mass index, every depressed patient had a pairwise-matched non-depressed control. The donors were all European-descended. Donors lacked major illness, comorbidities, regular medication, drug use, or heavy drinking. CDR3 length: 13 residues. Germline assignment: CDR1 SGHKS and CDR2 YYEKEE (reference sequence). Trimming took off 3 bases at V and 3 bases at J, with 10 bases between the two ends. Generated by immunoSEQ multiplex PCR, the TCRdb table keeps only in-frame clones and is missing some. The repertoire consists of around 13,000 clones, with about 90% occurring once and the leading ten covering 1.5% to 2%.

This clonotype was obtained from a young woman with major depressive disorder. The chain has TRBV5-5 and TRBJ2-7; D is ambiguous. Material: CD4+ T cells from PBMCs. The CDR3 region has the DNA TGTGCCAGCAGCTCCCCGATGAACTACGAGCAGTACTTC. Its protein product is CASSSPMNYEQYF.